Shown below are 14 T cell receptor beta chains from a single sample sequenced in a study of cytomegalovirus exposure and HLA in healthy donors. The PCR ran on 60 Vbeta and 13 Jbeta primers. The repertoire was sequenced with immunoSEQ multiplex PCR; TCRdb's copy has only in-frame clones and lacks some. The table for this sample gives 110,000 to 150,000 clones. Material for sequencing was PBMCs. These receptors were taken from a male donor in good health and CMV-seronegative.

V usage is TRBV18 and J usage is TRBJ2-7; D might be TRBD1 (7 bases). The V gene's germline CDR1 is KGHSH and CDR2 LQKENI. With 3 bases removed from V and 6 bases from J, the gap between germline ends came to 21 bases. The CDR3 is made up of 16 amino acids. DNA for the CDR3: TGTGCCAGCTCACCCAAAGTGGCAGGGGGGTCGTTCGAGCAGTACTTC. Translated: CASSPKVAGGSFEQYF.

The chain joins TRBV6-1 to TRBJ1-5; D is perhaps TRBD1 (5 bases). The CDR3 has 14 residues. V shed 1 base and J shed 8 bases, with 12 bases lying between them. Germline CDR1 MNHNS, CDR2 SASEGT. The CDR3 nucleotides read TGTGCCAGCAGTGAAGGAGTCAGGGCCGAGCCCCAGCATTTT. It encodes CASSEGVRAEPQHF.

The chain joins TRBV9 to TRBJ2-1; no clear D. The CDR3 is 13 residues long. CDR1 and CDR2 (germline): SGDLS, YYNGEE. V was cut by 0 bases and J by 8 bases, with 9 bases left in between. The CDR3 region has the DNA TGTGCCAGCAGCGTAGTCTATCTGGATGAGCAGTTCTTC. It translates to CASSVVYLDEQFF.

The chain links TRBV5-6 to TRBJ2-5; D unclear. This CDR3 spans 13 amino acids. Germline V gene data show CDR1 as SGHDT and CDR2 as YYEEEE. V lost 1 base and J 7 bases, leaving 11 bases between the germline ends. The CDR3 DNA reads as TGTGCCAGCAGCTTGTCTGGGCCCGGGACCCAGTACTTC. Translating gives CASSLSGPGTQYF.

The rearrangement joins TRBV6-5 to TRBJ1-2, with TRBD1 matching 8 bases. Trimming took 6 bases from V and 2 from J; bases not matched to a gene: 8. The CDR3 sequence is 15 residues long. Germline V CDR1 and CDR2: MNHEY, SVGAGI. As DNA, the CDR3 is TGTGCCAGCAGATGGCCAGGGGGCCGGAACTATGGCTACACCTTC. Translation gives CASRWPGGRNYGYTF.

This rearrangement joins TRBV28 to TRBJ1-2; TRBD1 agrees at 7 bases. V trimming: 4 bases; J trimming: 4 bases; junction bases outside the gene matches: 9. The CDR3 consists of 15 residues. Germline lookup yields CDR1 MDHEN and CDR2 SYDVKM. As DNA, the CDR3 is TGTGCCAGCAGTTCCGAGGGGGCCTCTCCCTATGGCTACACCTTC. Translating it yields CASSSEGASPYGYTF.

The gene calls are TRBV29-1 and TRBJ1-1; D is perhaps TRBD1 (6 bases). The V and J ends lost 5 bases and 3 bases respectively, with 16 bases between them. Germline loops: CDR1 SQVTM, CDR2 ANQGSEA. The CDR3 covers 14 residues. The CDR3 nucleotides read TGCAGCGTTCAAAAGGGGGTACGGGACACTGAAGCTTTCTTT. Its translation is CSVQKGVRDTEAFF.

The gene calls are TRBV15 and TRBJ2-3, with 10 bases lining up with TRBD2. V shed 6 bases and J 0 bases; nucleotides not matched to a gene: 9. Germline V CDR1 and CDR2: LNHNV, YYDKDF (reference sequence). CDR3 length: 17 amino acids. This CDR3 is CATRRTLAGASTDTQYF. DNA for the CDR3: TGTGCCACCAGACGAACGCTAGCGGGGGCCAGCACAGATACGCAGTATTTT.

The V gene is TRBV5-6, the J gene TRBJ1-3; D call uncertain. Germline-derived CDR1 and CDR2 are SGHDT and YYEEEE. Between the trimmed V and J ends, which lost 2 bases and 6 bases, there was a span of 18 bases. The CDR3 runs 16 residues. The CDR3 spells CASSFMVSGVANTIYF. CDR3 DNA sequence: TGTGCCAGCAGCTTTATGGTTTCGGGAGTGGCAAACACCATATATTTT.

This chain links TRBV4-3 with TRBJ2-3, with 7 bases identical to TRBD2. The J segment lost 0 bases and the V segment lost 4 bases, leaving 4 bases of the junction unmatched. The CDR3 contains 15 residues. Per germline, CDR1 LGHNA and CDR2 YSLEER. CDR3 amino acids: CASSPYSGSTDTQYF. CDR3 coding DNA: TGCGCCAGCAGCCCCTATAGCGGGAGCACAGATACGCAGTATTTT.

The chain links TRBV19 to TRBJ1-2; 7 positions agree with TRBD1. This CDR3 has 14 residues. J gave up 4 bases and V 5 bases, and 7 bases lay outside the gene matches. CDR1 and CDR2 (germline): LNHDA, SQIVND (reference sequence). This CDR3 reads CASSALTGLYGYTF. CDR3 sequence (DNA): TGTGCCAGTAGTGCCCTGACAGGGCTCTATGGCTACACCTTC.

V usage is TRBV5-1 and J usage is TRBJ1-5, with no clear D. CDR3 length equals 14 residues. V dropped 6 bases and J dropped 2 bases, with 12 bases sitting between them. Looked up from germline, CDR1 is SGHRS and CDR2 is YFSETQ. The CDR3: CASTRMNGNQPQHF. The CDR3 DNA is TGCGCCAGCACGAGGATGAACGGCAATCAGCCCCAGCATTTT.

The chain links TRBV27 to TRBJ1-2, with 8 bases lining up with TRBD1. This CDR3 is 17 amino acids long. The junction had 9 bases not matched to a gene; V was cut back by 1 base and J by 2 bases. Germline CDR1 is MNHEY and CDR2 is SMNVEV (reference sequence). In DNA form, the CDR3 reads TGTGCCAGCAGTTTATTCTCGCTCGACAGGGGCAACTATGGCTACACCTTC. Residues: CASSLFSLDRGNYGYTF.

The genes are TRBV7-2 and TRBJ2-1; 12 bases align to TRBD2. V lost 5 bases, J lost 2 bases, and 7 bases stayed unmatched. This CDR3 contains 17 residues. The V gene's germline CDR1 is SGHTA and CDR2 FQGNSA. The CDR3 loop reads CASSPRLAGVPYNEQFF. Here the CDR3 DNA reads TGTGCCAGCAGCCCCCGACTAGCGGGAGTCCCCTACAATGAGCAGTTCTTC.